This T cell receptor beta chain came from a study of T cells in Graves' hyperthyroidism and ophthalmopathy (dated by TCRdb to 2018 to 2020). At the level of the whole study: Peripheral blood samples were taken at the time of initial diagnosis, prior to any treatment. The approximately 90 discovery patients were randomly split 7:3 into training and test sets. In about six Graves' hyperthyroidism patients, the study also compared T-cell repertoires from thyroid tissue with T-cell repertoires from blood. Once sampling was done, hyperthyroidism patients were given methimazole at a starting dose of 30 mg daily, whereas ophthalmopathy patients were given high-dose intravenous methylprednisolone. The paper describes TCR Vbeta CDR3 sequencing of 135 peripheral blood samples, made up of 43 ophthalmopathy patients, roughly 72 hyperthyroidism patients and some 17 progressor patients. Prospective prediction of ophthalmopathy was tested in an independent validation cohort consisting of some 20 hyperthyroidism patients and approximately 16 patients who later progressed to ophthalmopathy. To identify distinguishing TCR V-J signatures, a discovery cohort of 100 or so patients was used, comprising 40 to 45 with Graves' ophthalmopathy and some 60 with stable Graves' hyperthyroidism.

From its cysteine to its phenylalanine, the CDR3 spans 12 amino acids. The kept DNA is CDR3 alone, 36 bases in frame from the first base. Looking up the germline V gene yields CDR1 MNHNS and CDR2 SASEGT. A patient counted as having stable Graves' hyperthyroidism if no progression to ophthalmopathy occurred over 18 months of follow-up. The hyperthyroidism patients were between 18 and 65 years old and newly diagnosed, with a disease duration of less than 2 months. Patients with uncontrolled infections, other autoimmune diseases, pregnancy or lactation were excluded. Clinical symptoms, serum thyroxine and TRAb, thyroid ultrasound, and orbital computed tomography formed the basis for the diagnoses. Ficoll-Paque density gradient centrifugation was used to isolate PBMCs from about 9 ml of fresh peripheral blood. Trizol reagent was used to extract total RNA, and RNA quality was then checked on an Agilent 2100 Bioanalyzer.

Overall study results and their limits: Sample size was not statistically predetermined, and blinding of investigators to group allocation was not performed. In validation, the model predicted progression to ophthalmopathy a median of approximately 6.6 months before onset, with approximately 70% sensitivity and roughly 77% specificity. Most expanded thyroid clonotypes (frequency above 0.001) were also detected in blood, suggesting blood repertoires may reflect thyroid immune responses. Ophthalmopathy was separated from stable hyperthyroidism by a 13 V-J signature model, with 87.88% sensitivity and about 81% specificity obtained in cross-validation and 80%/75% obtained in testing.

The TCR beta CDR3 regions were amplified from the RNA transcripts. The TCR CDR3 was subjected to a first round of RT-PCR using the HTBI primer set and the Qiagen OneStep RT-PCR kit. Libraries were constructed in a second round of multiplex PCR, after which size selection and purification were performed. Libraries were sequenced paired-end with 100 bp reads on an Illumina HiSeq2000. For the original study's pipeline: SOAPnuke was used to process the raw data, removing reads that contained adapters or uncalled bases, had a mean Phred below 15, or lacked an exact match to the constant primer or identifier. High-quality paired reads were merged using COPE v1.2.5, and each unique nucleotide sequence was defined as a clonotype. MiTCR v1.1 was used to align clonotypes to the IMGT TRBV, TRBD and TRBJ reference segments. The analysis was restricted to V-J combinations with a frequency above 0.0001, which together covered 99.2% of the repertoires. The TCS score was defined as the ratio of F50 (clonal expansion) to E x V (chaos), calculated using BLOSUM62-based TCRdist between CDR3 peptides within each V-J. Welch's t-statistics and random forest reduced roughly 500 V-J features to 10 to 15, which were used in a naive Bayes classifier (R e1071). TCRdb reprocessing: public reads trimmed at Q25 with fastp, clones called with MiXCR, in-frame beta chains kept. Rows are unified per CDR3 protein, each entry keeping the most common DNA and genes. These V and J calls rely on TCRdb rather than the paper's analysis. In all, the sample holds around 400,000 distinct CDR3 sequences, and over 10% of those were seen once. The ten biggest clones cover around 9.2% of the sample.

In regard to this clonotype: Its antigen target is currently unknown. The junction shows a germline mismatch at one end, possibly a read error.

Sample: blood. The V and J segments used are TRBV6-1 and TRBJ1-5; the D gene lacks a confident call. This TCR derives from a woman between 18 and 30 years old with Graves' hyperthyroidism. The DNA sequence follows: TGTGCCGGCAGTGTAAACCTGTTGCCCCAGCATTTT. Its protein reads: CAGSVNLLPQHF.